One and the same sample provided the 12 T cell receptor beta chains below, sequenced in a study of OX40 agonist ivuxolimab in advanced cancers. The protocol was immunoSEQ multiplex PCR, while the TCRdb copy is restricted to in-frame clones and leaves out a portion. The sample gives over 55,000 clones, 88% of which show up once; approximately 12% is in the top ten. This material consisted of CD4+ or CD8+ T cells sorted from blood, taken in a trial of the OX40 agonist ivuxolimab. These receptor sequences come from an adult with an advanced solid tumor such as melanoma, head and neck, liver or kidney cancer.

CDR3 protein: CASRPNAYEQYF. The CDR3 DNA reads TGTGCCAGCAGACCTAACGCCTACGAGCAGTACTTC. The chain links TRBV6-6 to TRBJ2-7; D remains ambiguous. Per germline, CDR1 MNHNY and CDR2 SVGAGI (reference sequence). The CDR3 consists of 12 residues. Trimming stripped 6 bases from V and 2 bases from J, with 8 bases between.

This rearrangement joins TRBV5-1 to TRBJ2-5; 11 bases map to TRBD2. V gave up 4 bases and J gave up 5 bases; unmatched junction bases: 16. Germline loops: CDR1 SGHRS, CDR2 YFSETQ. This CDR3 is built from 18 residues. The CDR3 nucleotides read TGCGCCAGCAGCGGACGAATCGGGACTAGCGGCATGGATGAGACCCAGTACTTC. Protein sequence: CASSGRIGTSGMDETQYF.

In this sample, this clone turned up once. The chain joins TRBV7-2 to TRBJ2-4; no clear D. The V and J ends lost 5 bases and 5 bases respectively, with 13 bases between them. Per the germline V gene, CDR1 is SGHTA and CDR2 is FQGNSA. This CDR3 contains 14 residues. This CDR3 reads CASSGRWAENIQYF. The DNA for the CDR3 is TGTGCCAGCAGCGGTCGTTGGGCAGAAAACATTCAGTACTTC.

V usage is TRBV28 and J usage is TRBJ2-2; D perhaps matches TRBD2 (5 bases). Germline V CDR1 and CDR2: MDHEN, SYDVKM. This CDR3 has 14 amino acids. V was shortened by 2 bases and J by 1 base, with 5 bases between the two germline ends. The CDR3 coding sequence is TGTGCCAGCAGTTTAGGAGGGAACACCGGGGAGCTGTTTTTT. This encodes CASSLGGNTGELFF.

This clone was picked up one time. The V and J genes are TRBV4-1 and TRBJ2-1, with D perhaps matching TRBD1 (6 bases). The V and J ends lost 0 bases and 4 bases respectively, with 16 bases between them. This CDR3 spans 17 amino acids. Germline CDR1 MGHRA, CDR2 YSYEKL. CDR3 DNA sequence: TGCGCCAGCAGCCAAGATAGGCGTGGGGGCCTATACAATGAGCAGTTCTTC. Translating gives CASSQDRRGGLYNEQFF.

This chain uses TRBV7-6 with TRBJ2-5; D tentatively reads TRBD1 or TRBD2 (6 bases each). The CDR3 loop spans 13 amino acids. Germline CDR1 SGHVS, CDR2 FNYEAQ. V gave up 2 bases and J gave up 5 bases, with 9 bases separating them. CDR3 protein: CASSLRGAETQYF. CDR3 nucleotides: TGTGCCAGCAGCTTAAGGGGGGCCGAGACCCAGTACTTC.

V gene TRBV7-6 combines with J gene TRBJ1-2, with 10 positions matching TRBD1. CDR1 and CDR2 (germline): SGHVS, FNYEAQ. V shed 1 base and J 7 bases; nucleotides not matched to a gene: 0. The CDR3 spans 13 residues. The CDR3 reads CASSLGTGGGYTF. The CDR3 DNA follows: TGTGCCAGCAGCTTAGGGACAGGGGGTGGCTACACCTTC.

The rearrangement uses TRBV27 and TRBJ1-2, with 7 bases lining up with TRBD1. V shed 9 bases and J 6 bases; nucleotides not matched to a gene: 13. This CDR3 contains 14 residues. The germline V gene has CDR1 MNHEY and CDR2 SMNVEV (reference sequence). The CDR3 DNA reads TGTGCCAGTCGGAGAACAGGGGCGCAGGATGGCTACACCTTC. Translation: CASRRTGAQDGYTF.

The CDR3 DNA is TGTGCCAGCAGTTTGCCCCCAAAACGGGACAGGGGGTTCTATGGCTACACCTTC. The encoded protein is CASSLPPKRDRGFYGYTF. V gene TRBV28 combines with J gene TRBJ1-2, with 11 bases aligning to TRBD1. The CDR3 runs 18 residues. Per germline, CDR1 MDHEN and CDR2 SYDVKM. V was clipped by 3 bases and J by 4 bases; unmatched bases: 13.

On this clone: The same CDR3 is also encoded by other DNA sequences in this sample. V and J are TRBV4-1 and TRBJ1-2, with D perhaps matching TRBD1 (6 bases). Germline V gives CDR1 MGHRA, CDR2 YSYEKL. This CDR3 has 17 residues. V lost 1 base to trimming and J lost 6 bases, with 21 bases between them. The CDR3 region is CASSQVRQGGGLDGYTF. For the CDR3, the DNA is TGCGCCAGCAGCCAAGTTCGCCAAGGGGGGGGTCTTGATGGCTACACCTTC.

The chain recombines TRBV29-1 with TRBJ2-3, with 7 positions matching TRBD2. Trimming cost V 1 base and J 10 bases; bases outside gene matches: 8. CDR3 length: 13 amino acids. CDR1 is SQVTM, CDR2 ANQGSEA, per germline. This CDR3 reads CSVEASGARAQYF. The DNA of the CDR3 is TGCAGCGTTGAAGCCAGCGGGGCGAGGGCGCAGTATTTT.

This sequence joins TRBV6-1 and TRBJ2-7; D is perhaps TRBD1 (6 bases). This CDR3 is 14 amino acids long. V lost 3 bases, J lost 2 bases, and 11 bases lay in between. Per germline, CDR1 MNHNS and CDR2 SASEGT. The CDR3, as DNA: TGTGCCAGCAGTGAGTTCAGGGGAACCTACGAGCAGTACTTC. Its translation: CASSEFRGTYEQYF.